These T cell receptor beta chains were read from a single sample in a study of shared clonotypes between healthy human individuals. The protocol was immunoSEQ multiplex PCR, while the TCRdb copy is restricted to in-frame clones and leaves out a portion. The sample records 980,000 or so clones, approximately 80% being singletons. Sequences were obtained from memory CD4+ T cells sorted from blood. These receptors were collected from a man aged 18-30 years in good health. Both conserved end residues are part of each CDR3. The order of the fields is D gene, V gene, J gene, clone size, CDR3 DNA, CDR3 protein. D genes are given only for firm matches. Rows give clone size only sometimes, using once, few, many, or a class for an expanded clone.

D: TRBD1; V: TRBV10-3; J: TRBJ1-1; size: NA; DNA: TGTGCCATCAGTGAGTCGGTACTGGACAGGGAGGGGACTGAAGCTTTCTTT; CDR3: CAISESVLDREGTEAFF
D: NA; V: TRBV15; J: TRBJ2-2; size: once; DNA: TGTGCCACCAGCAGAGATTCCGCTGGATTCGCGAACACCGGGGAGCTGTTTTTT; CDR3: CATSRDSAGFANTGELFF
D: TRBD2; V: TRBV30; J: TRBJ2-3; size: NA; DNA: TGTGCCTGGAGGTTAGGCGGGAGCGGAACAGATACGCAGTATTTT; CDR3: CAWRLGGSGTDTQYF
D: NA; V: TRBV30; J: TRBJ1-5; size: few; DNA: TGTGCCTGGACCAGGATCGGGGAGCCCCAGCATTTT; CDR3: CAWTRIGEPQHF
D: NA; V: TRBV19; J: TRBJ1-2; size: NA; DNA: TGTGCCAGTAGTAGCCGGGACGGCTATGGCTACACCTTC; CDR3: CASSSRDGYGYTF
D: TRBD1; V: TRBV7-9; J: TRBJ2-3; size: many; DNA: TGTGCCAGCAGCTTAGTGGGACAGGGGGCAGATACGCAGTATTTT; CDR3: CASSLVGQGADTQYF
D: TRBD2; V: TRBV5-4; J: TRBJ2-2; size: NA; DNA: TGTGCCAGCAGCTTGTCGACTAGCGGGAGGGACACCGGGGAGCTGTTTTTT; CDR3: CASSLSTSGRDTGELFF
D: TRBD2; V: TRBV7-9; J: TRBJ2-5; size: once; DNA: TGTGCCAGCAGCTTATTTCCTAGCGGGGGGGAGACCCAGTACTTC; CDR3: CASSLFPSGGETQYF
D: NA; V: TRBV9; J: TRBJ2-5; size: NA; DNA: TGTGCCAGCAGCGTAGGACGCAGACAAGAGACCCAGTACTTC; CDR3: CASSVGRRQETQYF
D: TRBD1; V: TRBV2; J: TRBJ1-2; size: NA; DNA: TGTGCCAGCAGTGAGGAACAGGGGGCTGGCTACACCTTC; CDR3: CASSEEQGAGYTF
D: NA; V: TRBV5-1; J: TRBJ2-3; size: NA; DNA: TGCGCCAGCACGGTGCTGGGGGCAGGGAGCACAGATACGCAGTATTTT; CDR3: CASTVLGAGSTDTQYF
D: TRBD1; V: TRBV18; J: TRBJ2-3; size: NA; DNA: TGTGCCAGCTCACCGGGACAGAGCACAGATACGCAGTATTTT; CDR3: CASSPGQSTDTQYF
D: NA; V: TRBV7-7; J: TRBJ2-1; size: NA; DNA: TGTGCTAGCAGCTTAGGGCCCTCGCAGGGTGAGCAGTTCTTC; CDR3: CASSLGPSQGEQFF
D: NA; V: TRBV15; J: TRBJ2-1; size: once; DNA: TGTGCCACCAGCACCATGCGCGCCAACAATGAGCAGTTCTTC; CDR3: CATSTMRANNEQFF
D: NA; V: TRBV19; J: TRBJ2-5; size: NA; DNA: TGTGCCAGTAGTATTGGGACTTCACAAGAGACCCAGTACTTC; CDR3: CASSIGTSQETQYF
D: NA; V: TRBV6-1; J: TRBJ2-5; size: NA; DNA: TGTGCCAGCAATCAGTTCGGGGAGACCCAGTACTTC; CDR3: CASNQFGETQYF
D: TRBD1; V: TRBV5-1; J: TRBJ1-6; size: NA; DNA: TGCGCCAGCAAAACCGGGACAGCCGATAATTCACCCCTCCACTTT; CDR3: CASKTGTADNSPLHF
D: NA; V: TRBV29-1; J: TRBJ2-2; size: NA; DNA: TGCAGCGTTGCCGGGCGGGCGAACACCGGGGAGCTGTTTTTT; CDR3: CSVAGRANTGELFF
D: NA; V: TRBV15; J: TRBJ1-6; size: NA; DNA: TGTGCCACCAAGCCCGGCAGGTCCGCCCTTAATTCACCCCTCCACTTT; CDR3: CATKPGRSALNSPLHF
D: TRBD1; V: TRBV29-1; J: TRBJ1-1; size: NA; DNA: TGCAGCACCCGACAGGGGACGAACACTGAAGCTTTCTTT; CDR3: CSTRQGTNTEAFF
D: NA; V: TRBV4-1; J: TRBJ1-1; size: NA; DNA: TGCGCCAGCAGCTCCCAGCAAGCAAAACTGAGCACTGAAGCTTTCTTT; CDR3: CASSSQQAKLSTEAFF
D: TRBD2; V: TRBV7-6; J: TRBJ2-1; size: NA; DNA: TGTGCCAGCACCAAATTCATAGCGGGAGGGAGACTCTTGAACTACAATGAGCAGTTCTTC; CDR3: CASTKFIAGGRLLNYNEQFF
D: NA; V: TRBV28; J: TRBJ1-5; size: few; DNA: TGTGCCAGCAGTGGGGCTGTCCTTATCGAGCCCCAGCATTTT; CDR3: CASSGAVLIEPQHF
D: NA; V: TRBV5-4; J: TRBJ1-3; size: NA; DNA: TGTGCCAGCAGCCGTAAGGACAGCTCTGGAAACACCATATATTTT; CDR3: CASSRKDSSGNTIYF
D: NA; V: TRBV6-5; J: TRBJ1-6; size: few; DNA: TGTGCCAGCAGCTTGATGGGCGCGGGTAATTCACCCCTCCACTTT; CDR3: CASSLMGAGNSPLHF
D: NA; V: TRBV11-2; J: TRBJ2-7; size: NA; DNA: TGTGCCAGCAGCTTCCTTGGGGCAGGCCAGGCCTACGGGCAGTACTTC; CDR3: CASSFLGAGQAYGQYF
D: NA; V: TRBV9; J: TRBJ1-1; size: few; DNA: TGTGCCAGCAGCGTAGCGCGTTCTATGAATACTGAAGCTTTCTTT; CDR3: CASSVARSMNTEAFF
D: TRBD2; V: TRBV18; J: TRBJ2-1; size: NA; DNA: TGTGCCAGCTCACCCCGACTAGCGGGAGGGGACAATGAGCAGTTCTTC; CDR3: CASSPRLAGGDNEQFF
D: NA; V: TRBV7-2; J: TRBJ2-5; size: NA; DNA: TGTGCCAGCAGGGCCGGGGTGGAGACCCAGTACTTC; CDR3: CASRAGVETQYF
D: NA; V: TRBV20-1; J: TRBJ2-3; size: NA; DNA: TGCAGTGCTAGTAACTGGGATACGCAGTATTTT; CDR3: CSASNWDTQYF
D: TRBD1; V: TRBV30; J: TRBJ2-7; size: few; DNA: TGTGCCTGGAGTGGGGGGACAGTATTACGGGTGGAGCAGTACTTC; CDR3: CAWSGGTVLRVEQYF
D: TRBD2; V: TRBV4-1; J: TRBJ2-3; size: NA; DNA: TGCGCCAGCAGCCAAGATGAGGCGGGGGGGTATGGAGATACGCAGTATTTT; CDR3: CASSQDEAGGYGDTQYF
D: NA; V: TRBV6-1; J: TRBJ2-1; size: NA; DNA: TGTGCCACATCGGACATCTGGGGAGGGTTCTTC; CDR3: CATSDIWGGFF
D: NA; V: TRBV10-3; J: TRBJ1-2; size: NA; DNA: TGTGCCATCAGGTTAACCGGGACCGACTATGGCTACACCTTC; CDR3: CAIRLTGTDYGYTF
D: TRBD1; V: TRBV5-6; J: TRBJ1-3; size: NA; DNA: TGTGCCAGCAGCTCAAAGGGGGCATCTGGAAACACCATATATTTT; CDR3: CASSSKGASGNTIYF
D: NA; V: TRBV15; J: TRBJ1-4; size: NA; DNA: TGTGCCACCAGCAGAGCAGGGGCTTTAGGTAGGGGAAGAACTAATGAAAAACTGTTTTTT; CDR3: CATSRAGALGRGRTNEKLFF
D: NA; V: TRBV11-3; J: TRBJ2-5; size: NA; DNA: TGTGCCAGCAGCCGGGGGTGGGGAGAGACCCAGTACTTC; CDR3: CASSRGWGETQYF
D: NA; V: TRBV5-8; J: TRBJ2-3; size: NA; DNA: TGTGCCAGCAGCTTGGACCGTACCCCCACAGATACGCAGTATTTT; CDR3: CASSLDRTPTDTQYF
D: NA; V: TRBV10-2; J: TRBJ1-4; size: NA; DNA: TGCGCCAGCAGTGCGACGGTGGCTGAAAAACTGTTTTTT; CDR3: CASSATVAEKLFF
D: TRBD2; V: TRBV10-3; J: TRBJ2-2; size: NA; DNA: TGTGCCATCAGTGCCGGGACTAGCGCTAGTACCGGGGAGCTGTTTTTT; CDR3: CAISAGTSASTGELFF
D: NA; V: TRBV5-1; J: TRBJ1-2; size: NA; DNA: TGCGCCAGCAGCTTGGATGAGGGGGGCGCGAATGGCTACACCTTC; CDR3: CASSLDEGGANGYTF
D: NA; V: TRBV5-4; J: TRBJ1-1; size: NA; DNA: TGTGCCAGCAGCTTCGAGGCCGGGATGAACACTGAAGCTTTCTTT; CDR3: CASSFEAGMNTEAFF
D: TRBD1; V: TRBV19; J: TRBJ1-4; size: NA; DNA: TGTGCCAGTACAGGGGGAGCCCATGAAAAACTGTTTTTT; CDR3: CASTGGAHEKLFF
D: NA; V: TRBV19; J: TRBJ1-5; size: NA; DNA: TGTGCCAGTAGTCCAAAGACGGGGATCAGCAATCAGCCCCAGCATTTT; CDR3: CASSPKTGISNQPQHF
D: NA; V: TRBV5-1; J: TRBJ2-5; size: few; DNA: TGCGCCAGCAGCCCGATGCGAGGGGTAACAGAGACCCAGTACTTC; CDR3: CASSPMRGVTETQYF
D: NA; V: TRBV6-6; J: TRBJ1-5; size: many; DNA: TGTGCCAGCAGTGACGGGGGGCGGAATCAGCCCCAGCATTTT; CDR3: CASSDGGRNQPQHF
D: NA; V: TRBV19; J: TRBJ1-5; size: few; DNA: TGTGCCAGTAGCCCTGATCCACCGAAAGATCAGCCCCAGCATTTT; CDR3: CASSPDPPKDQPQHF
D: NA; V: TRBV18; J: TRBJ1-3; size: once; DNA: TGTGCCAGCTCACCACGCCCTGGGGGGGCTTTGGAAAACACCATATATTTT; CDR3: CASSPRPGGALENTIYF
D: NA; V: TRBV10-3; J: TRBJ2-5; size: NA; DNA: TGTGCCATCAGTGGCGCCGACGGGGGAGAGACCCAGTACTTC; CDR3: CAISGADGGETQYF
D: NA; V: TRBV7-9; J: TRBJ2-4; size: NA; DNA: TGTGCCAGCAGCTTGGGCCTGTTCTGGGAGAAAGACAAAAACATTCAGTACTTC; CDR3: CASSLGLFWEKDKNIQYF